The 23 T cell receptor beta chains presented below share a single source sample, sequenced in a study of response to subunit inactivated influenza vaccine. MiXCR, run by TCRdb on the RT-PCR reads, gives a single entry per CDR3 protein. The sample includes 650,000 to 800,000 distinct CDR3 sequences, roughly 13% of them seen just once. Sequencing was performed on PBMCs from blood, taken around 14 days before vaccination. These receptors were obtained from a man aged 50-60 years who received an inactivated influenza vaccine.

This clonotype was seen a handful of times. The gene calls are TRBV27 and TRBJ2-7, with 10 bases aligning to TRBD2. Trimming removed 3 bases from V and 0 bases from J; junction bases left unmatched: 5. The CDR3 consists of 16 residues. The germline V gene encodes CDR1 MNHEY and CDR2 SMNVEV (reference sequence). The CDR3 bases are TGTGCCAGCAGTTTTCTAGCGGGAGATAGCTCCTACGAGCAGTACTTC. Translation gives CASSFLAGDSSYEQYF.

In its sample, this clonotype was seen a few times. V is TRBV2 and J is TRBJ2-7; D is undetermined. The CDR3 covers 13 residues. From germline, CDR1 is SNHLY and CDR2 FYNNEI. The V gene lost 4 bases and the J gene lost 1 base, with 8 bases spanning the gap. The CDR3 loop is CASSVADSYEQYF. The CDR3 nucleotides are TGTGCCAGCAGTGTCGCGGATTCCTACGAGCAGTACTTC.

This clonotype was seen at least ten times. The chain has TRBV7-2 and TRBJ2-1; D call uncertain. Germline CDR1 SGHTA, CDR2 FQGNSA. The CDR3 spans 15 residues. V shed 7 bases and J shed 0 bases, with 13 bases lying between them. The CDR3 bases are TGTGCCAGCAAAGCAACAAGGGCCTCCTACAATGAGCAGTTCTTC. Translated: CASKATRASYNEQFF.

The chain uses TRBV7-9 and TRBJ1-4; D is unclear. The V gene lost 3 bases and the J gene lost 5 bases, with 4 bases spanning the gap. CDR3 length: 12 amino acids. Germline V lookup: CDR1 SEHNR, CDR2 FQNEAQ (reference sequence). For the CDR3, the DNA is TGTGCCAGCAGCTTTACCAATGAAAAACTGTTTTTT. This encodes CASSFTNEKLFF.

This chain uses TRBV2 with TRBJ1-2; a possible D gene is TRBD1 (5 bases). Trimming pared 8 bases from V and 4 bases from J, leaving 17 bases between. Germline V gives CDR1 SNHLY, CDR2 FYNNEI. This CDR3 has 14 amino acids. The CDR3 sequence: CASGDGGFSYGYTF. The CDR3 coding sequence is TGTGCCAGCGGCGATGGGGGGTTCTCCTATGGCTACACCTTC.

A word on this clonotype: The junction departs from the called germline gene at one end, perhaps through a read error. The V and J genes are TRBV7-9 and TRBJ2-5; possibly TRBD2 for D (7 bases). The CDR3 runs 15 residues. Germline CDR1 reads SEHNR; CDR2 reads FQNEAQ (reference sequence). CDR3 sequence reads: CASGFLGEGEETQYF. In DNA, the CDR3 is TGTGCCAGCGGCTTCCTAGGGGAGGGGGAAGAGACCCAGTACTTC.

In nucleotides, the CDR3 is TGCAGTGGGGTCATAAGATTATTTACAGACAACACTGAAGCTTTCTTT. Encoded protein: CSGVIRLFTDNTEAFF. The rearrangement joins TRBV20-1 to TRBJ1-1, with D unresolved. This CDR3 has 16 residues. The germline V gene has CDR1 DFQATT and CDR2 SNEGSKA (reference sequence). The germline V and J ends were trimmed by 7 bases and 2 bases, with 23 bases remaining between them.

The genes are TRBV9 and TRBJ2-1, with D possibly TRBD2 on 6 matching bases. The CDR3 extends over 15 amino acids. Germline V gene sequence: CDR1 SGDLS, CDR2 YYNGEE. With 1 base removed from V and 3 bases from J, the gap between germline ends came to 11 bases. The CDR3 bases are TGTGCCAGCAGCGTAAGTAGCGGAGGCTACAATGAGCAGTTCTTC. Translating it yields CASSVSSGGYNEQFF.

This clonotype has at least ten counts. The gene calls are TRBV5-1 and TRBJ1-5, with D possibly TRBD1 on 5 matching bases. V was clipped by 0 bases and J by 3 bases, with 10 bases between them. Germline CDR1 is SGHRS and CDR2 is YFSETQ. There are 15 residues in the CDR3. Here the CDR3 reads CASSLDQGLNQPQHF. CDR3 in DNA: TGCGCCAGCAGCTTGGATCAGGGTCTCAATCAGCCCCAGCATTTT.

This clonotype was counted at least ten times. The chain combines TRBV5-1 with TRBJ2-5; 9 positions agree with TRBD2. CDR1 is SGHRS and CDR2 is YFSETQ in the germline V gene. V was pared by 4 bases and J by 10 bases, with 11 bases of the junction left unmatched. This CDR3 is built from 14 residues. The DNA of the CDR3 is TGCGCCAGCAGCCTCACGACTAGCGGCGTCGTCCAGTACTTC. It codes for CASSLTTSGVVQYF.

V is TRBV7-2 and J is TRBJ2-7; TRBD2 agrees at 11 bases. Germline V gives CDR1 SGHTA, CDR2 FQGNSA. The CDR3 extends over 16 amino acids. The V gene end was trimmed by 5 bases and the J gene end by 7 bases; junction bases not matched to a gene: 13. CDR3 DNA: TGTGCCAGCAGCCGAGGTGGAACTAGCGGGGGTGGAGAGCAGTACTTC. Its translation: CASSRGGTSGGGEQYF.

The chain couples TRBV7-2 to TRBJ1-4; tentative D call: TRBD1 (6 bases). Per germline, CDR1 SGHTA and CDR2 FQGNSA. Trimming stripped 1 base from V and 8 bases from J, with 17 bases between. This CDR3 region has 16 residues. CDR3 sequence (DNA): TGTGCCAGCAGCTTAGTTCGGGGGCGCGGCGAGGAAAAACTGTTTTTT. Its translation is CASSLVRGRGEEKLFF.

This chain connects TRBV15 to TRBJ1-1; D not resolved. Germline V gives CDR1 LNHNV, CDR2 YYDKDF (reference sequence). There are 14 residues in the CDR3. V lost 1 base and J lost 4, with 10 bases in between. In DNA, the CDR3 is TGTGCCACCAGCAGAGCGGGCAGGCTCACTGAAGCTTTCTTT. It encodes CATSRAGRLTEAFF. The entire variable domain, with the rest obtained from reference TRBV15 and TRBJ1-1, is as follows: DAMVIQNPRYQVTQFGKPVTLSCSQTLNHNVMYWYQQKSSQAPKLLFHYYDKDFNNEADTPDNFQSRRPNTSFCFLDIRSPGLGDTAMYLCATSRAGRLTEAFFGQGTRLTVV.

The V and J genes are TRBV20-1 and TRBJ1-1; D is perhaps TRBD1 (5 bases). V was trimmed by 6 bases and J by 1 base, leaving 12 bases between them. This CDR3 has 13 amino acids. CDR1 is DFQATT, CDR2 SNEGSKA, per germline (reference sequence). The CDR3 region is CSARRGANTEAFF. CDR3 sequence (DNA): TGCAGTGCCCGGAGGGGAGCGAACACTGAAGCTTTCTTT.

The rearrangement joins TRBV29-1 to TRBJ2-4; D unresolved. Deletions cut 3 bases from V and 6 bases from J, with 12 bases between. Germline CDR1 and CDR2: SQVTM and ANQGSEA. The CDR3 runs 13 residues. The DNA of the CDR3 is TGCAGCGTTGAGGGCCAAAACGGAAACATTCAGTACTTC. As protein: CSVEGQNGNIQYF.

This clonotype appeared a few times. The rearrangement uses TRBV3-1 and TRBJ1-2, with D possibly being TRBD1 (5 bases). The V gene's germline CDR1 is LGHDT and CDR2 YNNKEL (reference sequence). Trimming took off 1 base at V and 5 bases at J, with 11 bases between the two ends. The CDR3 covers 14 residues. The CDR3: CASSQGRGGYGYTF. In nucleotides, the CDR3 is TGTGCCAGCAGCCAAGGTCGGGGCGGGTATGGCTACACCTTC.

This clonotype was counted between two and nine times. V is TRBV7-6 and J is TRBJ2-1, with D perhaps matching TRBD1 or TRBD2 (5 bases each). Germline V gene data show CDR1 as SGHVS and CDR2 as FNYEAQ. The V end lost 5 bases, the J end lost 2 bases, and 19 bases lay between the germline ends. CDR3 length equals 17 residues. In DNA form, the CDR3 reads TGTGCCAGCAGCCCGACGACCGGGACGTATACCTACAATGAGCAGTTCTTC. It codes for CASSPTTGTYTYNEQFF.

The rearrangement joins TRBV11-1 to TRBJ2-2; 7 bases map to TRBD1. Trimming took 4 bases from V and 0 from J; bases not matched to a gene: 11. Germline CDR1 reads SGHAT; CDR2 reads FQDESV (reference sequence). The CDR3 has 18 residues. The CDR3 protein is CASSYRLFGTANTGELFF. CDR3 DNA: TGTGCCAGCAGCTACCGTCTCTTCGGGACAGCGAACACCGGGGAGCTGTTTTTT. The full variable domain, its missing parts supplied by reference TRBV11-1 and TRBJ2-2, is EAEVAQSPRYKITEKSQAVAFWCDPISGHATLYWYRQILGQGPELLVQFQDESVVDDSQLPKDRFSAERLKGVDSTLKIQPAELGDSAMYLCASSYRLFGTANTGELFFGEGSRLTVL.

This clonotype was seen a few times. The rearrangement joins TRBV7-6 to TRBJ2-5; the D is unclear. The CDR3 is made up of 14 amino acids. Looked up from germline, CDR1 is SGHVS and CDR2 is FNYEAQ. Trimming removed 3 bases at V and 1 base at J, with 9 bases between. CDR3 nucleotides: TGTGCCAGCAGCTTCCAAACAAGCCAAGAGACCCAGTACTTC. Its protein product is CASSFQTSQETQYF.

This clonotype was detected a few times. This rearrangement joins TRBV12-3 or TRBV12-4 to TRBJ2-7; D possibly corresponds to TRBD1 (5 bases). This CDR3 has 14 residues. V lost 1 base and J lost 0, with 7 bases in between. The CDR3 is CASSLGTPSYEQYF. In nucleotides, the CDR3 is TGTGCCAGCAGTTTAGGGACACCCTCCTACGAGCAGTACTTC.

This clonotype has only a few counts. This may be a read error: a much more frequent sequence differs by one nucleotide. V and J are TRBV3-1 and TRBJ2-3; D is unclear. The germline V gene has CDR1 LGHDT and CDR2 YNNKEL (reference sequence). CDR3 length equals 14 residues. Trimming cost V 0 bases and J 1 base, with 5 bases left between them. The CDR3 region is CASSQDYGTDTQYF. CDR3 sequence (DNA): TGTGCCAGCAGCCAAGATTATGGCACAGATACGCAGTATTTT.

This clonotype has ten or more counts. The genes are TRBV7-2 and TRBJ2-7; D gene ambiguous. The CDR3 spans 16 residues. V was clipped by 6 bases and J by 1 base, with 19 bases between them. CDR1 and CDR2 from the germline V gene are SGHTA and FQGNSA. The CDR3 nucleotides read TGTGCCAGCAGTCCGCGGTCGGCGGTGGGGTCCTACGAGCAGTACTTC. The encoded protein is CASSPRSAVGSYEQYF.

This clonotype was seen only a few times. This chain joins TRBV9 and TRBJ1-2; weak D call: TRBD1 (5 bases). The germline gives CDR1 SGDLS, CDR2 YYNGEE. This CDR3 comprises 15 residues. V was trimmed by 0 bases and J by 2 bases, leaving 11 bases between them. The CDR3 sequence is CASSVDQGRNYGYTF. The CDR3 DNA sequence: TGTGCCAGCAGCGTAGATCAGGGCAGAAACTATGGCTACACCTTC.